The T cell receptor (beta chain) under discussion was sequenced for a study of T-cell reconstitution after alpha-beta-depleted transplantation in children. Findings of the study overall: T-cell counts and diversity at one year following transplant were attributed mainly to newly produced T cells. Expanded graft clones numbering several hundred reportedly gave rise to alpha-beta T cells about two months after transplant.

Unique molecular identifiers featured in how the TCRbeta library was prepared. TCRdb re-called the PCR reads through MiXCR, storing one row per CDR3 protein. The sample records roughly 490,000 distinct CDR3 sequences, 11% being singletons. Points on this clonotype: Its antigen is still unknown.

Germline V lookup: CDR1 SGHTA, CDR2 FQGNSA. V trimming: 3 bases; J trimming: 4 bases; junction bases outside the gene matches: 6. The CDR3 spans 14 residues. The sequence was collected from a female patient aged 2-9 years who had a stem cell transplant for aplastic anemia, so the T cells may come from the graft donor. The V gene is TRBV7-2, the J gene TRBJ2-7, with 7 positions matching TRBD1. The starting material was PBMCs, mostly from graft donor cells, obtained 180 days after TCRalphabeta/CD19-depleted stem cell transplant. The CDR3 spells CASSFALGQYEQYF. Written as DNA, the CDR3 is TGTGCCAGCAGCTTTGCGTTGGGACAGTACGAGCAGTACTTC.